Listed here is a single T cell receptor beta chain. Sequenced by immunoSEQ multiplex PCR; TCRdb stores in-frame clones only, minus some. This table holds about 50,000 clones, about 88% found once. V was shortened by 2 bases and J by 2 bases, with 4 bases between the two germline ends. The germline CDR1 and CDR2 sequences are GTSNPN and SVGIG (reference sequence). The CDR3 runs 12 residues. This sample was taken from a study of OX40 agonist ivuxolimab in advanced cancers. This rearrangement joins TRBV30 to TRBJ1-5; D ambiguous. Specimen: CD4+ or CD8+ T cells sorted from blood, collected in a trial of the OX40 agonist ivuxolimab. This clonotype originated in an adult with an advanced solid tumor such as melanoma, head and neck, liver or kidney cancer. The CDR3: CAWSQGNQPQHF. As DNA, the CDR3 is TGTGCCTGGAGTCAGGGCAATCAGCCCCAGCATTTT.